Presented here are 30 T cell receptor beta chains from one specimen sequenced in a study of T cell changes during pregnancy in multiple sclerosis. Assay used: immunoSEQ multiplex PCR; TCRdb lists only in-frame clones, some missing. The data show about 96,000 clones, with approximately 92% seen just once and 2.6% held by the top ten. This sample comprised peripheral blood, obtained in the first trimester of pregnancy. The receptors derive from a female donor with multiple sclerosis, enrolled in a pregnancy study.

The chain joins TRBV7-3 to TRBJ2-5; tentative D call: TRBD1 (6 bases). The germline V and J ends were trimmed by 2 bases and 5 bases, with 9 bases remaining between them. The CDR3 runs to 13 residues. Germline V lookup: CDR1 SGHTA, CDR2 FQGTGA. The CDR3 region is CASSLLRGETQYF. The CDR3 DNA sequence: TGTGCCAGCAGCTTACTTAGGGGGGAGACCCAGTACTTC. The complete variable domain, with remaining parts taken from reference TRBV7-3 and TRBJ2-5, reads GAGVSQTPSNKVTEKGKYVELRCDPISGHTALYWYRQSLGQGPEFLIYFQGTGAADDSGLPNDRFFAVRPEGSVSTLKIQRTERGDSAVYLCASSLLRGETQYFGPGTRLLVL.

This chain connects TRBV2 to TRBJ1-5, with D hard to call. CDR1 and CDR2 (germline): SNHLY, FYNNEI. The CDR3 loop spans 13 amino acids. V was pared by 6 bases and J by 2 bases, with 8 bases between. The CDR3 coding sequence is TGTGCCAGCAGGTCCGCGGGCAATCAGCCCCAGCATTTT. Its translation: CASRSAGNQPQHF. The full variable domain, with the rest looked up from reference TRBV2 and TRBJ1-5, is EPEVTQTPSHQVTQMGQEVILRCVPISNHLYFYWYRQILGQKVEFLVSFYNNEISEKSEIFDDQFSVERPDGSNFTLKIRSTKLEDSAMYFCASRSAGNQPQHFGDGTRLSIL.

The gene calls are TRBV6-5 and TRBJ2-2, with 10 bases aligning to TRBD2. The CDR3 covers 16 residues. Trimming removed 1 base from V and 6 bases from J; junction bases left unmatched: 5. Per germline, CDR1 MNHEY and CDR2 SVGAGI. In DNA form, the CDR3 reads TGTGCCAGCAGTTACTTGGCTAGCGGGAGACCCGGGGAGCTGTTTTTT. This gives the protein CASSYLASGRPGELFF.

The chain recombines TRBV7-9 with TRBJ2-7; 10 nucleotides agree with TRBD1. Germline V lookup: CDR1 SEHNR, CDR2 FQNEAQ (reference sequence). The junction had 4 bases not matched to a gene; V was cut back by 5 bases and J by 3 bases. The length of the CDR3 is 14 residues. The CDR3 sequence: CASSGRDRGYEQYF. The CDR3 DNA is TGTGCCAGCAGCGGCCGGGACAGGGGCTACGAGCAGTACTTC.

The chain recombines TRBV19 with TRBJ1-1, with D maybe TRBD1 (5 bases). Germline-derived CDR1 and CDR2 are LNHDA and SQIVND (reference sequence). The CDR3 is 13 amino acids. Trimming took 5 bases from V and 3 from J, leaving 10 bases between them. CDR3 nucleotide sequence: TGTGCCAGTAGTCCTGCAGGGTACACTGAAGCTTTCTTT. This encodes CASSPAGYTEAFF.

V usage is TRBV6-5 and J usage is TRBJ2-7; 11 bases line up with TRBD2. This CDR3 has 14 amino acids. From germline, CDR1 is MNHEY and CDR2 SVGAGI. With V trimmed by 5 bases and J by 3 bases, 3 bases remained unmatched. CDR3 protein: CASSPTSGIYEQYF. The CDR3 nucleotides read TGTGCCAGCAGTCCGACTAGCGGGATCTACGAGCAGTACTTC.

This clone was recorded once. The V and J genes are TRBV28 and TRBJ1-5; D is unresolved. The V end was cut by 2 bases, the J end by 6 bases, with 5 bases between. The CDR3 runs 12 residues. Looked up from germline, CDR1 is MDHEN and CDR2 is SYDVKM. CDR3 nucleotide sequence: TGTGCCAGCAGTTTAAAGAGTCAGCCCCAGCATTTT. Translated, it gives CASSLKSQPQHF.

Ten or more counts support this clone. The chain combines TRBV18 with TRBJ2-1; maybe TRBD2 (6 bases). Germline assignment: CDR1 KGHSH and CDR2 LQKENI. V shed 5 bases and J shed 2 bases, with 10 bases lying between them. This CDR3 region has 14 residues. In DNA form, the CDR3 reads TGTGCCAGCTCAGGGCGGACTACCTACAATGAGCAGTTCTTC. Translating it yields CASSGRTTYNEQFF.

The chain couples TRBV7-2 to TRBJ2-3; D is possibly TRBD2 (6 bases). The germline V gene encodes CDR1 SGHTA and CDR2 FQGNSA. V dropped 3 bases and J dropped 2 bases, with 12 bases sitting between them. This CDR3 has 15 amino acids. Written as DNA, the CDR3 is TGTGCCAGCAGCTTTTGGTCTAGCGACACAGATACGCAGTATTTT. It translates to CASSFWSSDTDTQYF.

The CDR3 region is CASSQLQGASNNEQFF. The DNA for the CDR3 is TGCGCCAGCAGCCAATTACAGGGGGCTTCTAACAATGAGCAGTTCTTC. The chain employs TRBV4-1 and TRBJ2-1; TRBD1 aligns across 9 bases. This CDR3 spans 16 amino acids. Germline V gives CDR1 MGHRA, CDR2 YSYEKL. The J segment lost 5 bases and the V segment lost 2 bases, leaving 7 bases of the junction unmatched.

The V call is TRBV18, the J call TRBJ2-7; maybe TRBD2 (5 bases). Trimming removed 1 base at V and 2 bases at J, with 9 bases between. The CDR3 covers 14 residues. From germline, CDR1 is KGHSH and CDR2 LQKENI. CDR3 protein: CASSPQSGPYEQYF. The CDR3 DNA follows: TGTGCCAGCTCACCACAGAGCGGCCCCTACGAGCAGTACTTC.

The chain uses TRBV2 and TRBJ2-4, with 7 nucleotides matching TRBD2. This CDR3 has 13 residues. V shed 6 bases and J 8 bases; nucleotides not matched to a gene: 7. CDR1 is SNHLY and CDR2 is FYNNEI in the germline V gene. Written as DNA, the CDR3 is TGTGCCAGCAGCGGAGTGGCGGGGGACATTCAGTACTTC. Translated, it gives CASSGVAGDIQYF.

The J gene is TRBJ2-7, the V gene TRBV29-1; TRBD1 matches 9 bases. CDR3 length equals 15 residues. Trimming removed 4 bases from V and 5 bases from J; junction bases left unmatched: 12. From germline, CDR1 is SQVTM and CDR2 ANQGSEA. The CDR3 sequence is CSVVVWGQGAHEQYF. As DNA, the CDR3 is TGCAGCGTTGTGGTTTGGGGACAGGGCGCCCACGAGCAGTACTTC.

This clone was picked up a small number of times. The sample carries other DNA sequences with the same CDR3. This chain connects TRBV19 to TRBJ2-6, with a tentative D call TRBD1 (5 bases). The V gene's germline CDR1 is LNHDA and CDR2 SQIVND (reference sequence). Trimming took off 3 bases at V and 1 base at J, with 7 bases between the two ends. This CDR3 is built from 15 residues. The CDR3 spells CASSMGQSGANVLTF. CDR3 in DNA: TGTGCCAGTAGTATGGGGCAATCTGGGGCCAACGTCCTGACTTTC.

The CDR3 is CATGSGQGVKETQYF. CDR3 DNA: TGTGCCACCGGATCGGGACAGGGGGTTAAAGAGACCCAGTACTTC. The chain recombines TRBV15 with TRBJ2-5, with 11 bases matching TRBD1. This CDR3 has 15 amino acids. V was clipped by 8 bases and J by 3 bases; unmatched bases: 8. The germline gives CDR1 LNHNV, CDR2 YYDKDF (reference sequence).

The table lists this clone with a few counts. The V call is TRBV5-1, the J call TRBJ2-3; D remains ambiguous. CDR1 SGHRS and CDR2 YFSETQ come from the germline V gene. The length of the CDR3 is 12 residues. V lost 4 bases and J 2 bases, leaving 5 bases between the germline ends. The CDR3 spells CASSVNTDTQYF. The CDR3 bases are TGCGCCAGCAGCGTCAACACAGATACGCAGTATTTT.

The V gene is TRBV14, the J gene TRBJ1-2; D gene ambiguous. V was trimmed by 4 bases and J by 0 bases, leaving 3 bases between them. Germline V gene lookup returns CDR1 SGHDN and CDR2 FVKESK. The CDR3 spans 12 residues. The CDR3, as DNA: TGTGCCAGCAGCCCCGCTAACTATGGCTACACCTTC. Protein sequence: CASSPANYGYTF. The full variable domain, completed using reference TRBV14 and TRBJ1-2, is EAGVTQFPSHSVIEKGQTVTLRCDPISGHDNLYWYRRVMGKEIKFLLHFVKESKQDESGMPNNRFLAERTGGTYSTLKVQPAELEDSGVYFCASSPANYGYTFGSGTRLTVV.

The chain uses TRBV15 and TRBJ2-3; 7 bases match TRBD2. This CDR3 is 13 amino acids long. V shed 7 bases, J shed 2 bases, and the junction held 3 bases outside the gene matches. Germline CDR1 LNHNV, CDR2 YYDKDF (reference sequence). CDR3 coding DNA: TGTGCCACCACGGCGGGAGACACAGATACGCAGTATTTT. It yields the protein CATTAGDTDTQYF.

The J gene is TRBJ2-1, the V gene TRBV15, with D perhaps TRBD2 (6 bases). The CDR3 runs 16 residues. Germline assignment: CDR1 LNHNV and CDR2 YYDKDF (reference sequence). Trimming removed 0 bases at V and 2 bases at J, with 11 bases between. CDR3 region: CATSRDEDYPYNEQFF. CDR3 bases: TGTGCCACCAGCAGAGATGAGGACTACCCCTACAATGAGCAGTTCTTC. The entire variable domain, with the rest obtained from reference TRBV15 and TRBJ2-1, is as follows: DAMVIQNPRYQVTQFGKPVTLSCSQTLNHNVMYWYQQKSSQAPKLLFHYYDKDFNNEADTPDNFQSRRPNTSFCFLDIRSPGLGDTAMYLCATSRDEDYPYNEQFFGPGTRLTVL.

This chain links TRBV21-1 with TRBJ1-3. TRBV21-1 is a documented pseudogene. The CDR3 contains 13 residues. The CDR3 bases are TGTGCCAGCAGCAAAGACGGTGAAAACACCATATATTTT. It translates to CASSKDGENTIYF.

The rearrangement links TRBV5-1 to TRBJ2-1; TRBD2 aligns across 7 bases. V lost 3 bases and J lost 3; bases outside the gene matches: 12. This CDR3 region has 17 residues. The germline V gene encodes CDR1 SGHRS and CDR2 YFSETQ. CDR3 amino acids: CASSSQGGRDVYNEQFF. The CDR3 DNA reads as TGCGCCAGCAGCTCCCAGGGAGGGCGGGATGTCTACAATGAGCAGTTCTTC.

This chain uses TRBV15 with TRBJ2-5; TRBD2 agrees at 11 bases. This CDR3 has 17 amino acids. V shed 2 bases, J shed 5 bases, and the junction held 10 bases outside the gene matches. Germline lookup yields CDR1 LNHNV and CDR2 YYDKDF (reference sequence). As DNA, the CDR3 is TGTGCCACCAGCAGAATCCGGGCTAGCGGGAGGAACGAGACCCAGTACTTC. It yields the protein CATSRIRASGRNETQYF.

This clone was seen only once. This sequence joins TRBV19 and TRBJ1-5; 8 bases are shared with TRBD1. The CDR3 covers 13 residues. Trimming removed 7 bases from V and 7 bases from J; junction bases left unmatched: 6. Germline CDR1 LNHDA, CDR2 SQIVND (reference sequence). The CDR3 DNA is TGTGCCAGTAACACAGGGGGTGAGCAGCCCCAGCATTTT. It encodes CASNTGGEQPQHF. The full variable domain, in which reference TRBV19 and TRBJ1-5 provide the parts outside the CDR3, is DGGITQSPKYLFRKEGQNVTLSCEQNLNHDAMYWYRQDPGQGLRLIYYSQIVNDFQKGDIAEGYSVSREKKESFPLTVTSAQKNPTAFYLCASNTGGEQPQHFGDGTRLSIL.

The rearrangement uses TRBV7-2 and TRBJ1-2; possible D gene TRBD1, 5 bases. V lost 2 bases to trimming and J lost 0 bases, with 13 bases between them. CDR1 and CDR2 (germline): SGHTA, FQGNSA. The CDR3 consists of 16 residues. CDR3 coding DNA: TGTGCCAGCAGCTTAAGTCGACAGACTTCTAACTATGGCTACACCTTC. Amino acids: CASSLSRQTSNYGYTF.

V is TRBV30 and J is TRBJ2-7, with D perhaps TRBD1 (6 bases). The V end lost 1 base, the J end lost 4 bases, and 17 bases lay between the germline ends. This CDR3 region has 15 residues. Germline V gene lookup returns CDR1 GTSNPN and CDR2 SVGIG (reference sequence). DNA of the CDR3: TGTGCCTGGAGTGCTACAGGGAGCCGCCGTTACGAGCAGTACTTC. Its translation: CAWSATGSRRYEQYF.

This chain links TRBV30 with TRBJ2-3, with TRBD2 matching 10 bases. The CDR3 length is 15 residues. With 3 bases clipped from V and 3 bases from J, the junction kept 6 bases outside the gene matches. Per germline, CDR1 GTSNPN and CDR2 SVGIG (reference sequence). The CDR3 reads CAWRIAGGGTDTQYF. In DNA form, the CDR3 reads TGTGCCTGGAGAATAGCGGGAGGTGGGACAGATACGCAGTATTTT.

The genes are TRBV28 and TRBJ1-2, with a weak D call TRBD1 (6 bases). The length of the CDR3 is 13 residues. From germline, CDR1 is MDHEN and CDR2 SYDVKM. V was clipped by 6 bases and J by 8 bases, with 16 bases between them. The CDR3 coding sequence is TGTGCCAGCAGCCGAGGGGGGGTCGGAGGCTACACCTTC. Translating it yields CASSRGGVGGYTF.

This chain connects TRBV9 to TRBJ2-7; TRBD2 matches at 10 bases. The ends lost 3 bases at V and 1 base at J; junction bases unmatched: 1. The CDR3 is 14 amino acids. Germline CDR1 SGDLS, CDR2 YYNGEE. DNA for the CDR3: TGTGCCAGCAGCGGAGCGGGAGGGTCCTACGAGCAGTACTTC. Residues: CASSGAGGSYEQYF.

The V and J genes are TRBV4-1 and TRBJ2-7; a weak D match, TRBD2 (6 bases). Trimming stripped 1 base from V and 3 bases from J, with 13 bases between. Germline V gene lookup returns CDR1 MGHRA and CDR2 YSYEKL. This CDR3 is built from 15 residues. The CDR3 nucleotides read TGCGCCAGCAGCCAAGGTGGTAGCGGCTTCTACGAGCAGTACTTC. Its protein is CASSQGGSGFYEQYF.

V is TRBV27 and J is TRBJ1-2, with 7 bases identical to TRBD1. The CDR3 covers 15 residues. Germline values: CDR1 MNHEY, CDR2 SMNVEV (reference sequence). The V and J ends lost 5 bases and 4 bases, in that order; junction bases with no gene match: 10. The CDR3 protein is CASSLGGTDLYGYTF. The CDR3 coding sequence is TGTGCCAGCAGTCTAGGAGGGACAGACCTCTATGGCTACACCTTC.